These 26 T cell receptor beta chains were all obtained from the same sample, sequenced in a study of response to subunit inactivated influenza vaccine. Each CDR3 protein gets one entry after TCRdb re-called the RT-PCR reads with MiXCR. In the table there are 650,000 to 800,000 distinct CDR3 sequences, more than 11% of which are singletons. The sample in question was PBMCs from blood, obtained roughly 2 weeks before vaccination. Receptors were obtained from a man aged 50 or older who received an inactivated influenza vaccine.

On this clonotype itself: The junction differs from germline at one of its ends, possibly a read error. The rearrangement uses TRBV7-9 and TRBJ2-3, with 7 bases fitting TRBD2. The CDR3 extends over 16 amino acids. In germline, CDR1 is SEHNR, CDR2 FQNEAQ (reference sequence). The CDR3 here is CASSFSPGGFTGTQYF. In DNA, the CDR3 is TGTGCCAGCAGCTTCTCCCCGGGAGGTTTCACAGGTACGCAGTATTTT.

The rearrangement links TRBV20-1 to TRBJ2-1; 8 bases agree with TRBD1. There are 12 residues in the CDR3. V lost 2 bases and J lost 9; bases outside the gene matches: 3. Germline V CDR1 and CDR2: DFQATT, SNEGSKA (reference sequence). The CDR3 region is CSARTGGGEQFF. In nucleotides, the CDR3 is TGCAGTGCTAGAACAGGGGGTGGTGAGCAGTTCTTC.

This chain joins TRBV6-2 or TRBV6-3 and TRBJ2-1; 9 nucleotides match TRBD2. The V and J ends lost 5 bases and 4 bases, in that order; junction bases with no gene match: 9. CDR3 size: 16 residues. Per germline, CDR1 MNHEY and CDR2 SVGEGT. The CDR3 region is CASSRTDSGGYNEQFF. In DNA, the CDR3 is TGTGCCAGCAGTCGGACCGATAGCGGGGGTTACAATGAGCAGTTCTTC.

V gene TRBV6-5 combines with J gene TRBJ2-1, with 10 bases fitting TRBD1. Trimming at V came to 2 bases and at J to 6 bases, leaving 1 base not matched to a gene. Per the germline V gene, CDR1 is MNHEY and CDR2 is SVGAGI. The CDR3 sequence is 14 residues long. CDR3: CASSYRTGGNEQFF. CDR3 DNA sequence: TGTGCCAGCAGTTACCGGACAGGGGGCAATGAGCAGTTCTTC.

The V and J genes are TRBV6-2 or TRBV6-3 and TRBJ2-2; weak D call: TRBD1 (5 bases). V was pared by 7 bases and J by 8 bases, with 17 bases between. CDR1 MNHEY and CDR2 SVGEGT come from the germline V gene. This CDR3 contains 14 residues. DNA of the CDR3: TGTGCCAGCACCGACGGGTGGCCAGGGGGGGAGCTGTTTTTT. This codes for CASTDGWPGGELFF.

This clonotype was seen only a few times. This chain uses TRBV6-5 with TRBJ2-7; the D gene is possibly TRBD2 (5 bases). CDR1 is MNHEY, CDR2 SVGAGI, per germline. Trimming took 1 base from V and 3 from J, leaving 13 bases between them. The CDR3 runs 15 residues. The CDR3 DNA is TGTGCCAGCAGTTACTTCGGAGGTGGAATCTACGAGCAGTACTTC. Its translation is CASSYFGGGIYEQYF.

V is TRBV5-1 and J is TRBJ2-1; no definite D call. V was trimmed by 0 bases and J by 2 bases, leaving 9 bases between them. CDR3 length: 15 residues. Germline CDR1 and CDR2: SGHRS and YFSETQ. The CDR3 nucleotides read TGCGCCAGCAGCTTGGGGATAGCAACCTACAATGAGCAGTTCTTC. Protein: CASSLGIATYNEQFF.

The V gene is TRBV12-3 or TRBV12-4, the J gene TRBJ1-5; D is uncertain. The V gene lost 6 bases and the J gene lost 4 bases, with 10 bases spanning the gap. The length of the CDR3 is 13 residues. Written as DNA, the CDR3 is TGTGCCAGCAGCCTATCAGAAAATCAGCCCCAGCATTTT. As protein: CASSLSENQPQHF.

This clonotype has at least ten counts. The genes are TRBV20-1 and TRBJ2-2; possibly TRBD1 or TRBD2 for D (5 bases each). V was clipped by 0 bases and J by 3 bases, with 17 bases between them. CDR1 and CDR2 (germline): DFQATT, SNEGSKA (reference sequence). The CDR3 loop spans 17 amino acids. Here the CDR3 DNA reads TGCAGTGCTAGAGATCGGCTAGCCGGGGCGTACACCGGGGAGCTGTTTTTT. Protein product: CSARDRLAGAYTGELFF.

A few counts support this clonotype. The chain combines TRBV10-3 with TRBJ1-4; D is unclear. From germline, CDR1 is ENHRY and CDR2 SYGVKD. The CDR3 loop spans 12 amino acids. Trimming cost V 6 bases and J 8 bases, with 10 bases left between them. In DNA form, the CDR3 reads TGTGCCATCAGCCCTACGCGAGAAAAACTGTTTTTT. Its translation: CAISPTREKLFF.

The gene calls are TRBV2 and TRBJ2-7, with 10 bases identical to TRBD2. In germline, CDR1 is SNHLY, CDR2 FYNNEI. Trimming took 4 bases from V and 1 from J; bases not matched to a gene: 4. The CDR3 loop spans 15 amino acids. The CDR3 nucleotides read TGTGCCAGCAGTGGAGGACTAGCGGAGTCCTACGAGCAGTACTTC. Translating it yields CASSGGLAESYEQYF.

Ten or more counts support this clonotype. The chain couples TRBV6-5 to TRBJ2-1, with D unresolved. Between the trimmed V and J ends, which lost 2 bases and 8 bases, there was a span of 13 bases. The CDR3 sequence is 14 residues long. Germline loops: CDR1 MNHEY, CDR2 SVGAGI. As DNA, the CDR3 is TGTGCCAGCAGTTACCCGGAAAGATGGGATGAGCAGTTCTTC. This encodes CASSYPERWDEQFF.

This clonotype has ten or more counts. The DNA for the CDR3 is TGTGCCAGCGGTTTTTCTCTTGGTGGAAACACCATATATTTT. Its protein is CASGFSLGGNTIYF. V usage is TRBV7-8 and J usage is TRBJ1-3, with D unclear. The germline CDR1 and CDR2 sequences are SGHVS and FQNEAQ. This CDR3 is 14 amino acids long. Trimming shortened V by 8 bases and J by 3 bases, and 14 bases separated the two germline ends.

This chain's CDR3 is CASSLDMGAVGYEQYF. DNA of the CDR3: TGTGCCAGCAGCTTAGACATGGGGGCGGTTGGGTACGAGCAGTACTTC. The V call is TRBV7-6, the J call TRBJ2-7; D may be TRBD1 (6 bases). CDR3 size: 16 residues. From germline, CDR1 is SGHVS and CDR2 FNYEAQ. Trimming pared 1 base from V and 4 bases from J, leaving 17 bases between.

This clonotype was picked up a small number of times. The rearrangement joins TRBV3-1 to TRBJ2-1, with D tentatively TRBD1 (7 bases). V lost 4 bases and J lost 4, with 14 bases in between. This CDR3 has 15 amino acids. The germline V gene has CDR1 LGHDT and CDR2 YNNKEL (reference sequence). CDR3 coding DNA: TGTGCCAGCAGCCCGAGCAGGGGGGCTTACAATGAGCAGTTCTTC. Amino acid sequence: CASSPSRGAYNEQFF.

For this clonotype: One junction end disagrees with the germline gene, perhaps due to a read error. V is TRBV20-1 and J is TRBJ2-3; the match to TRBD2 covers 8 bases. This CDR3 is 16 amino acids long. Looked up from germline, CDR1 is DFQATT and CDR2 is SNEGSKA (reference sequence). The CDR3 protein is CRARSIRGGHGNTQYF. For the CDR3, the DNA is TGCAGAGCTAGGTCGATCCGGGGGGGCCATGGGAATACGCAGTATTTT.

This clonotype came up a few times. The chain is built from TRBV12-5 and TRBJ2-3; TRBD2 agrees at 13 bases. The junction had 3 bases not matched to a gene; V was cut back by 1 base and J by 5 bases. Germline V gene lookup returns CDR1 LGHNT and CDR2 FRNRAP. The CDR3 length is 16 residues. In DNA, the CDR3 is TGTGCTAGTGGTTTGGGACTAGCGGGGGGACAAGATACGCAGTATTTT. It yields the protein CASGLGLAGGQDTQYF.

This clonotype was recorded a few times. The CDR3 DNA follows: TGTGCCAGCAGCCGGGACAGCCTAGAGACCCAGTACTTC. Amino acid sequence: CASSRDSLETQYF. The chain uses TRBV28 and TRBJ2-5, with 7 bases aligning to TRBD1. V gave up 6 bases and J gave up 4 bases; unmatched junction bases: 5. This CDR3 has 13 amino acids. CDR1 is MDHEN, CDR2 SYDVKM, per germline. Full variable domain (outside the CDR3, taken from reference TRBV28 and TRBJ2-5): DVKVTQSSRYLVKRTGEKVFLECVQDMDHENMFWYRQDPGLGLRLIYFSYDVKMKEKGDIPEGYSVSREKKERFSLILESASTNQTSMYLCASSRDSLETQYFGPGTRLLVL.

This clonotype was picked up a small number of times. This rearrangement joins TRBV2 to TRBJ2-5; 7 nucleotides match TRBD2. V shed 8 bases and J 6 bases; nucleotides not matched to a gene: 12. This CDR3 spans 14 amino acids. Germline lookup yields CDR1 SNHLY and CDR2 FYNNEI. CDR3 sequence reads: CASLLQGSGKTQYF. The CDR3 DNA follows: TGTGCCAGCCTTTTGCAAGGGAGCGGGAAGACCCAGTACTTC. Full variable domain (remainder filled in from reference TRBV2 and TRBJ2-5): EPEVTQTPSHQVTQMGQEVILRCVPISNHLYFYWYRQILGQKVEFLVSFYNNEISEKSEIFDDQFSVERPDGSNFTLKIRSTKLEDSAMYFCASLLQGSGKTQYFGPGTRLLVL.

This clonotype was recorded a few times. The chain carries TRBV12-3 or TRBV12-4 and TRBJ2-3, with TRBD2 matching over 10 bases. This CDR3 has 16 amino acids. Germline trimming cut 6 bases from V and 1 base from J; bases unmatched to any gene: 7. Here the CDR3 reads CASSQGTSVRTDTQYF. The CDR3 DNA reads TGTGCCAGCAGCCAAGGGACTAGCGTTCGCACAGATACGCAGTATTTT.

This clonotype was picked up a small number of times. This chain links TRBV27 with TRBJ2-3; TRBD2 agrees at 14 bases. The J segment lost 5 bases and the V segment lost 5 bases, leaving 6 bases of the junction unmatched. The CDR3 is made up of 16 amino acids. Germline V gives CDR1 MNHEY, CDR2 SMNVEV (reference sequence). The CDR3 loop is CASSPGLAGVVDTQYF. CDR3 nucleotide sequence: TGTGCCAGCAGTCCGGGACTAGCGGGAGTCGTAGATACGCAGTATTTT.

The rearrangement links TRBV5-1 to TRBJ2-1; weak D call: TRBD2 (6 bases). Germline CDR1 SGHRS, CDR2 YFSETQ. The CDR3 is 14 amino acids. The germline V and J ends were trimmed by 4 bases and 4 bases, with 12 bases remaining between them. CDR3 in amino acids: CASSREVRYNEQFF. The CDR3 nucleotides are TGCGCCAGCAGCAGGGAGGTGAGATACAATGAGCAGTTCTTC.

V and J are TRBV20-1 and TRBJ2-2, with TRBD2 matching 11 bases. Germline V gives CDR1 DFQATT, CDR2 SNEGSKA (reference sequence). This CDR3 has 16 residues. Losses at the gene ends were 1 base for V and 5 bases for J; bases not matched to a gene: 6. CDR3 sequence (DNA): TGCAGTGCTAGAGGCCTAGCGGGAGGTTGGACCGGGGAGCTGTTTTTT. This encodes CSARGLAGGWTGELFF.

This clonotype was counted at least ten times. This chain links TRBV20-1 with TRBJ2-7, with no clear D. Germline values: CDR1 DFQATT, CDR2 SNEGSKA (reference sequence). Trimming shortened V by 3 bases and J by 4 bases, and 10 bases separated the two germline ends. The CDR3 totals 12 residues. The CDR3 loop reads CSASKGSYEQYF. The CDR3 DNA is TGCAGTGCTAGTAAGGGATCGTACGAGCAGTACTTC.

This clonotype was counted only a few times. This rearrangement joins TRBV18 to TRBJ1-6, with D hard to call. V was pared by 2 bases and J by 5 bases, with 10 bases between. Germline values: CDR1 KGHSH, CDR2 LQKENI. The length of the CDR3 is 15 residues. CDR3 in amino acids: CASSPGRTDNSPLHF. CDR3 sequence (DNA): TGTGCCAGCTCACCAGGGAGAACAGATAATTCACCCCTCCACTTT.

There are a few counts of this clonotype. The J gene is TRBJ2-3, the V gene TRBV20-1; TRBD2 might be the D (6 bases). From germline, CDR1 is DFQATT and CDR2 SNEGSKA (reference sequence). Trimming left V 5 bases short and J 10 bases short, with 16 bases between. The length of the CDR3 is 12 residues. The CDR3 DNA reads as TGCAGTGCTGTGGGACTGGGGATTGCGCAGTATTTT. Translation gives CSAVGLGIAQYF.